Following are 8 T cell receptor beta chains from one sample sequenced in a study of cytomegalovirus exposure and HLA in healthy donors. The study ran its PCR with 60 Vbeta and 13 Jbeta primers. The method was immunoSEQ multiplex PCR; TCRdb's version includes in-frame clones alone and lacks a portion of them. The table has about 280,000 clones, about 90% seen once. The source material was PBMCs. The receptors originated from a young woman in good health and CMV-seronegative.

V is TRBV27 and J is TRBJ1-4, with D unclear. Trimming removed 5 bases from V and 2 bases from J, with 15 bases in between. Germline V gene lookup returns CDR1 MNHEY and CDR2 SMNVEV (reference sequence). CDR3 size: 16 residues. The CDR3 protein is CASSTYYEGTNEKLFF. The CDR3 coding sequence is TGTGCCAGCAGTACCTACTACGAGGGCACTAATGAAAAACTGTTTTTT. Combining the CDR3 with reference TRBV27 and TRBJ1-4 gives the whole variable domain EAQVTQNPRYLITVTGKKLTVTCSQNMNHEYMSWYRQDPGLGLRQIYYSMNVEVTDKGDVPEGYKVSRKEKRNFPLILESPSPNQTSLYFCASSTYYEGTNEKLFFGSGTQLSVL.

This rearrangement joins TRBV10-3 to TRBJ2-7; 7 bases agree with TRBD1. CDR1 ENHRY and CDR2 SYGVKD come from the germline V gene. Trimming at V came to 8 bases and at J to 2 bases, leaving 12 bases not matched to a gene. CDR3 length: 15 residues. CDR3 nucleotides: TGTGCCATCGGGGCCCCGACAGGGATGGCCTACGAGCAGTACTTC. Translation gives CAIGAPTGMAYEQYF.

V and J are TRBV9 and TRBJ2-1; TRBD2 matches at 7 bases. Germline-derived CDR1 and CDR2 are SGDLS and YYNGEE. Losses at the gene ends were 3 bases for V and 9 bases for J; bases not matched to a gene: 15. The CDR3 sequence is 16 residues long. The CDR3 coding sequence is TGTGCCAGCAGCGCCAGCGTGGGAGGGAAGTACGGTGAGCAGTTCTTC. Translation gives CASSASVGGKYGEQFF.

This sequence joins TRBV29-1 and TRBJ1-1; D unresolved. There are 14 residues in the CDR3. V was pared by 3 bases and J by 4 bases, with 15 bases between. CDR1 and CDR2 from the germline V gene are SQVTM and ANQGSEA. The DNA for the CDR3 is TGCAGCGTTGAGTGGGAGGGTAGCGGCACTGAAGCTTTCTTT. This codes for CSVEWEGSGTEAFF.

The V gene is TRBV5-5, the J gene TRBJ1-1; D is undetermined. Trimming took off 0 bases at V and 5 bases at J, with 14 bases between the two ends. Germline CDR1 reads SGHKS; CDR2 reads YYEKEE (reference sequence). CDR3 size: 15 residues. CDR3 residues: CASSLEAGYGTEAFF. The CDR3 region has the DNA TGTGCCAGCAGCTTGGAGGCGGGGTACGGAACTGAAGCTTTCTTT.

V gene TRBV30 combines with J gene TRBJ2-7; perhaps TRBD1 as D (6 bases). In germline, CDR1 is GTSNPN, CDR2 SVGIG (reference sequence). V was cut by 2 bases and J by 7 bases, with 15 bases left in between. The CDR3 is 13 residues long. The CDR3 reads CAWSRPGAREQYF. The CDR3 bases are TGTGCCTGGAGTAGGCCAGGGGCGAGAGAGCAGTACTTC.

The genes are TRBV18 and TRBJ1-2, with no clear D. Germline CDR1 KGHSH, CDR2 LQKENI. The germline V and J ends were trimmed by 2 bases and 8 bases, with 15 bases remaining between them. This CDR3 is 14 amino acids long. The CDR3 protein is CASSPSLVGEGYTF. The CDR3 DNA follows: TGTGCCAGCTCACCAAGTCTCGTGGGCGAAGGCTACACCTTC.

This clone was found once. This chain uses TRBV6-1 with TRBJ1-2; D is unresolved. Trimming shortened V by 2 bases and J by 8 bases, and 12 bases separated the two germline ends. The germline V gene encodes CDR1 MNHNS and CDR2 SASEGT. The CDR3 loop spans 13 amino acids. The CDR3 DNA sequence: TGTGCCAGCAGTGAATGGAGGGATGGGGGCTACACCTTC. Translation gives CASSEWRDGGYTF.